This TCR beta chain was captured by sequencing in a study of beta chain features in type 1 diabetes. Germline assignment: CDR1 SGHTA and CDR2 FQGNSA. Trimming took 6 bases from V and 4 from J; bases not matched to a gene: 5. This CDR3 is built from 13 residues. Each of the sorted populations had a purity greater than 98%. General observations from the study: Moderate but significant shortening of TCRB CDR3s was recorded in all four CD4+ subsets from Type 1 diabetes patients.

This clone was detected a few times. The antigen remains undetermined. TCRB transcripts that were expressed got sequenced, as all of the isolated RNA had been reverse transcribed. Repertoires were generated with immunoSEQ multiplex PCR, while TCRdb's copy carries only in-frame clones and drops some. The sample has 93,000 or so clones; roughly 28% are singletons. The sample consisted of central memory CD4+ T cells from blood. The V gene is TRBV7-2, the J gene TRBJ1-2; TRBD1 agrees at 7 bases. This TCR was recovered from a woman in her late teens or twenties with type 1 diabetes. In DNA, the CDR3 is TGTGCCAGCAGTTCCCGACAGGGCTATGGCTACACCTTC. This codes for CASSSRQGYGYTF.